The next 19 T cell receptor beta chains were all read from a single sample in a study of metastatic and nonmetastatic thyroid tumors. TCRdb reanalyzed the PCR reads with MiXCR. The profile shows about 35,000 clones, about a sixth of them singletons. Every patient was untreated before thyroid surgery. Sequenced input: blood. Every receptor here comes from a male donor with papillary thyroid cancer or a benign thyroid nodule (not recorded which). Some clones in this sample may be carry-over from other donors' samples.

This clone has at least ten counts. This may arise from a read error, as a much more abundant clone is one base away. The same CDR3 also results from other DNA sequences found in this sample. The chain is built from TRBV28 and TRBJ2-7; TRBD1 matches at 7 bases. The trim removed 9 bases at V and 3 bases at J, leaving 14 bases unmatched. The CDR3 is 15 residues long. Germline assignment: CDR1 MDHEN and CDR2 SYDVKM. CDR3 residues: CASTTTGLPGYEQYF. DNA for the CDR3: TGTGCCAGTACCACGACAGGGCTCCCTGGCTACGAGCAGTACTTC.

A word on this clone: With a much larger clone just one base away, this may be a read error. This CDR3 is also generated by other DNA sequences in the sample. The CDR3 nucleotides read TGTGCAAGCAGGACAGGGGGTAGCACAGATATGCAGTATTTT. This translates into CASRTGGSTDMQYF. V usage is TRBV7-8 and J usage is TRBJ2-3, with 10 nucleotides matching TRBD1. The CDR3 has 14 amino acids. Per the germline V gene, CDR1 is SGHVS and CDR2 is FQNEAQ.

V and J are TRBV7-8 and TRBJ2-2; D unresolved. The CDR3 runs to 13 residues. Trimming pared 1 base from V and 9 bases from J, leaving 9 bases between. Germline values: CDR1 SGHVS, CDR2 FQNEAQ. DNA of the CDR3: TGTGCCAGCAGCTTAGGTTCGACTCGGGAGCTGTTTTTT. Its protein product is CASSLGSTRELFF. The full variable domain, completed using reference TRBV7-8 and TRBJ2-2, is GAGVSQSPRYKVAKRGQDVALRCDPISGHVSLFWYQQALGQGPEFLTYFQNEAQLDKSGLPSDRFFAERPEGSVSTLKIQRTQQEDSAVYLCASSLGSTRELFFGEGSRLTVL.

This clone was picked up a small number of times. CDR3 sequence: CASRTTPSTDTQYF. CDR3 nucleotides: TGTGCCAGCAGAACCACTCCAAGCACAGATACGCAGTATTTT. V gene TRBV6-2 or TRBV6-3 combines with J gene TRBJ2-3; D remains ambiguous. Germline-derived CDR1 and CDR2 are MNHEY and SVGEGT. Trimming pared 6 bases from V and 0 bases from J, leaving 10 bases between. This CDR3 comprises 14 residues.

This clone was detected many times. Written as DNA, the CDR3 is TGTGCCAGTAGGATTAGCGGGACCTTCACAGATACGCAGTATTTT. Translating gives CASRISGTFTDTQYF. This chain connects TRBV19 to TRBJ2-3; 8 bases match TRBD2. CDR1 and CDR2 (germline): LNHDA, SQIVND (reference sequence). V gave up 6 bases and J gave up 2 bases; unmatched junction bases: 7. The CDR3 spans 15 residues.

There are many counts of this clone. The gene calls are TRBV28 and TRBJ1-4; a weak D match, TRBD1 (5 bases). V was cut by 5 bases and J by 0 bases, with 10 bases left in between. The germline V gene encodes CDR1 MDHEN and CDR2 SYDVKM. This CDR3 region has 15 residues. The CDR3 region is CASSGGSATNEKLFF. The CDR3 bases are TGTGCCAGCAGTGGGGGAAGTGCAACTAATGAAAAACTGTTTTTT.

Judged by abundance, this clone is medium-sized. The chain carries TRBV28 and TRBJ2-7; D is perhaps TRBD1 or TRBD2 (5 bases each). The CDR3 loop spans 15 amino acids. Germline CDR1 and CDR2: MDHEN and SYDVKM. Between the trimmed V and J ends, which lost 5 bases and 0 bases, there was a span of 14 bases. CDR3 protein: CASSPGTPRSYEQYF. The CDR3 DNA reads TGTGCCAGCAGTCCTGGGACCCCCCGCTCCTACGAGCAGTACTTC.

This chain's CDR3 is CASNPGTLAFDDEQFF. CDR3 sequence (DNA): TGTGCCAGCAACCCCGGGACGTTGGCCTTTGACGATGAGCAGTTCTTC. The chain uses TRBV2 and TRBJ2-1; D assignment may be TRBD1 or TRBD2 (5 bases each). This CDR3 is 16 amino acids long. Germline-derived CDR1 and CDR2 are SNHLY and FYNNEI. The V end was cut by 7 bases, the J end by 8 bases, with 24 bases between.

Ten or more counts support this clone. The V call is TRBV9, the J call TRBJ2-2; D might be TRBD1 (6 bases). Between the trimmed V and J ends, which lost 10 bases and 1 base, there was a span of 14 bases. This CDR3 has 14 residues. Germline CDR1 and CDR2: SGDLS and YYNGEE. CDR3 protein: CACSRGQNTGELFF. CDR3 bases: TGTGCCTGTAGTCGGGGACAGAACACCGGGGAGCTGTTTTTT. Based on the CDR3 plus reference TRBV9 and TRBJ2-2, the full variable domain is DSGVTQTPKHLITATGQRVTLRCSPRSGDLSVYWYQQSLDQGLQFLIQYYNGEERAKGNILERFSAQQFPDLHSELNLSSLELGDSALYFCACSRGQNTGELFFGEGSRLTVL.

At least ten counts were recorded for this clone. The chain recombines TRBV12-3 or TRBV12-4 with TRBJ2-2; D ambiguous. CDR3 length: 16 amino acids. V dropped 2 bases and J dropped 5 bases, with 15 bases sitting between them. The CDR3 spells CASSLTTRVVTGELFF. CDR3 DNA: TGTGCCAGCAGTTTAACGACCCGGGTCGTGACCGGGGAGCTGTTTTTT.

Many counts were recorded for this clone. A much larger clone is a single base away; this may be a read error. The V and J genes are TRBV5-1 and TRBJ2-7; 10 bases align to TRBD2. Germline values: CDR1 SGHRS, CDR2 YFSETQ. The length of the CDR3 is 15 residues. Here the CDR3 DNA reads TGCGCCAGCGGCTTGGATACTAGCGGGAACTACGAGCAGTACTTC. Translated, it gives CASGLDTSGNYEQYF.

This clone was counted at least ten times. Here the CDR3 reads CASTLRALDLKTGEQYF. In DNA, the CDR3 is TGTGCCAGCACGCTACGGGCCTTAGACCTTAAGACTGGTGAGCAGTACTTC. The chain is built from TRBV5-6 and TRBJ2-7, with D unresolved. Germline CDR1 is SGHDT and CDR2 is YYEEEE. There are 17 residues in the CDR3. Trimming removed 6 bases at V and 7 bases at J, with 29 bases between. The variable domain in full, completed from reference TRBV5-6 and TRBJ2-7, reads DAGVTQSPTHLIKTRGQQVTLRCSPKSGHDTVSWYQQALGQGPQFIFQYYEEEERQRGNFPDRFSGHQFPNYSSELNVNALLLGDSALYLCASTLRALDLKTGEQYFGPGTRLTVT.

This clone was detected many times. A read error may account for a junction end that differs from germline. The chain has TRBV25-1 and TRBJ1-5; D gene uncertain. Germline loops: CDR1 MGHDK, CDR2 SYGVNS. The length of the CDR3 is 12 residues. This chain's CDR3 is CASSDSDQPQHF. CDR3 DNA sequence: TGTGCCAGCAGTGATAGCGATCAGCCCCAGCATTTT.

In this sample, this clone turned up many times. V gene TRBV19 combines with J gene TRBJ1-1; TRBD1 is a possible D gene (6 bases). Trimming pared 6 bases from V and 1 base from J, leaving 15 bases between. This CDR3 is 15 amino acids long. Germline V gives CDR1 LNHDA, CDR2 SQIVND (reference sequence). The CDR3: CASRVRWGQNTEAFF. As DNA, the CDR3 is TGTGCCAGTAGGGTAAGGTGGGGGCAGAACACTGAAGCTTTCTTT.

This clone was counted ten times or more. The chain is built from TRBV5-1 and TRBJ2-3; possible D gene TRBD2, 5 bases. The germline V gene has CDR1 SGHRS and CDR2 YFSETQ. The CDR3 extends over 13 amino acids. Trimming took 5 bases from V and 2 from J, leaving 9 bases between them. CDR3 nucleotide sequence: TGCGCCAGCAGGGAGGCCGTCACAGATACGCAGTATTTT. Its protein product is CASREAVTDTQYF. The variable domain in full, with the rest retrieved from reference TRBV5-1 and TRBJ2-3, is KAGVTQTPRYLIKTRGQQVTLSCSPISGHRSVSWYQQTPGQGLQFLFEYFSETQRNKGNFPGRFSGRQFSNSRSEMNVSTLELGDSALYLCASREAVTDTQYFGPGTRLTVL.

This clone was seen at least ten times. This chain links TRBV7-9 with TRBJ1-3; no clear D. The CDR3 is made up of 15 amino acids. Germline V lookup: CDR1 SEHNR, CDR2 FQNEAQ (reference sequence). Trimming stripped 3 bases from V and 0 bases from J, with 9 bases between. This CDR3 reads CASSFRGSSGNTIYF. CDR3 DNA sequence: TGTGCCAGCAGCTTTCGTGGCTCCTCTGGAAACACCATATATTTT.

This clone was picked up a small number of times. The J gene is TRBJ2-7, the V gene TRBV2; D is unresolved. This CDR3 comprises 13 residues. Germline values: CDR1 SNHLY, CDR2 FYNNEI. V was cut by 7 bases and J by 6 bases, with 16 bases left in between. CDR3 nucleotide sequence: TGTGCCAGCAATTCGGTAGTCCGAACCGAGCAGTACTTC. As protein: CASNSVVRTEQYF.

This clone was detected many times. The rearrangement links TRBV20-1 to TRBJ2-3; D could derive from TRBD1 or TRBD2 (5 bases each). The germline CDR1 and CDR2 sequences are DFQATT and SNEGSKA (reference sequence). The ends were cut back, 2 bases at V and 1 base at J, with 10 bases in the middle. The CDR3 covers 14 residues. This CDR3 is CSARRGRGTDTQYF. The CDR3 nucleotides read TGCAGTGCTAGAAGGGGACGGGGCACAGATACGCAGTATTTT.

This clone was detected only a few times. This chain connects TRBV6-5 to TRBJ2-5, with D hard to call. The CDR3 loop spans 13 amino acids. Trimming left V 6 bases short and J 4 bases short, with 12 bases between. Germline lookup yields CDR1 MNHEY and CDR2 SVGAGI. DNA of the CDR3: TGTGCCAGCAGGTATCGCGAAGGAGAGACCCAGTACTTC. This encodes CASRYREGETQYF.